This TCR beta chain was captured by sequencing in a study of STAT5B mutations in CD4+ large granular lymphocyte leukemia. Libraries were prepared by immunoSEQ multiplex PCR; TCRdb keeps only in-frame clonotypes and omits some of them. The sample shows approximately 32,000 clones, about 87% of them seen only once. As regards this clone: What it binds is unknown.

Germline V gene data show CDR1 as SGHAT and CDR2 as FQNNGV. The germline V and J ends were trimmed by 5 bases and 4 bases, with 17 bases remaining between them. CDR3 size: 15 residues. Whole-study findings and limits: Approximately 25% of private leukemic clonotypes occurred rarely in other patients' non-leukemic repertoires. TRBV06-family usage was enriched in top patient clones (8/27) versus controls (2/35).

This TCR was sampled from a human donor in good health. The sequenced sample was CD4+ T cells from blood buffy coats. The chain uses TRBV11-2 and TRBJ1-2; TRBD1 might be the D (6 bases). The CDR3: CASSRGGRNSYGYTF. CDR3 DNA: TGTGCCAGCAGCCGGGGGGGCCGGAATAGCTATGGCTACACCTTC.